Shown below are 19 T cell receptor beta chains from a single sample sequenced in a study of T cell responses to AZD1222 COVID-19 vaccine. The protocol was immunoSEQ multiplex PCR, while the TCRdb copy is restricted to in-frame clones and leaves out a portion. The profile shows about 53,000 clones, approximately 88% of them singletons. Sequencing used peripheral blood, obtained on day 0 of AZD1222 vaccination. These TCRs come from an adult in good health.

The gene calls are TRBV5-1 and TRBJ1-5; no reliable D call. The CDR3 totals 15 residues. Germline values: CDR1 SGHRS, CDR2 YFSETQ. V was clipped by 0 bases and J by 2 bases, with 9 bases between them. Here the CDR3 DNA reads TGCGCCAGCAGCTTGGCCGGAGAACGCAATCAGCCCCAGCATTTT. Translated: CASSLAGERNQPQHF.

This clone was detected only once. The chain combines TRBV6-5 with TRBJ2-1; D remains unclear. The V and J ends lost 7 bases and 7 bases respectively, with 8 bases between them. The CDR3 extends over 11 amino acids. Germline V gives CDR1 MNHEY, CDR2 SVGAGI. CDR3 coding DNA: TGTGCCAGCATGTGGGTAAATGAGCAGTTCTTC. Translated: CASMWVNEQFF.

The chain employs TRBV3-1 (or the pseudogene TRBV3-2) and TRBJ1-1; D remains ambiguous. Germline CDR1 LGHDT, CDR2 YNNKEL (reference sequence). This CDR3 contains 14 residues. V was clipped by 4 bases and J by 3 bases, with 12 bases between them. The CDR3 bases are TGTGCCAGCAGCCCCGTTGAGCGGGACACTGAAGCTTTCTTT. Its protein is CASSPVERDTEAFF.

The chain employs TRBV27 and TRBJ2-7, with 9 bases matching TRBD1. The V gene's germline CDR1 is MNHEY and CDR2 SMNVEV (reference sequence). The junction had 13 bases not matched to a gene; V was cut back by 5 bases and J by 2 bases. The CDR3 extends over 17 amino acids. The CDR3 coding sequence is TGTGCCAGCAGTCCGCTTTGGTGGGGACAGGGCACCTACGAGCAGTACTTC. This sequence encodes CASSPLWWGQGTYEQYF.

There are a few counts of this clone. The chain combines TRBV2 with TRBJ2-5; D perhaps matches TRBD2 (5 bases). V gave up 2 bases and J gave up 7 bases, with 17 bases separating them. The CDR3 is 15 residues long. Germline V lookup: CDR1 SNHLY, CDR2 FYNNEI. Written as DNA, the CDR3 is TGTGCCAGCAGTGAATGGACTTCTACAATGGGGACCCAGTACTTC. Translation: CASSEWTSTMGTQYF.

The rearrangement joins TRBV10-1 to TRBJ1-2; no clear D gene. V shed 3 bases and J shed 4 bases, with 9 bases lying between them. The CDR3 runs 13 residues. CDR1 is WNHNN and CDR2 is SYGVQD in the germline V gene (reference sequence). The CDR3 here is CASSDERGYGYTF. CDR3 sequence (DNA): TGCGCCAGCAGTGATGAACGGGGCTATGGCTACACCTTC.

This sequence joins TRBV27 and TRBJ1-1, with D uncertain. CDR1 is MNHEY, CDR2 SMNVEV, per germline (reference sequence). The CDR3 is 11 amino acids. The V and J ends lost 7 bases and 4 bases respectively, with 7 bases between them. CDR3 nucleotide sequence: TGTGCCAGCAATGGTGGCACTGAAGCTTTCTTT. Its translation: CASNGGTEAFF.

On this clone itself: A read error may account for a junction end that differs from germline. V and J are TRBV12-3 or TRBV12-4 and TRBJ2-1; TRBD2 matches at 15 bases. This CDR3 contains 13 residues. The CDR3 loop is CASTRTSGRALLF. CDR3 DNA: TGTGCCAGCACGAGGACTAGCGGGAGGGCCTTGCTCTTC.

This chain connects TRBV19 to TRBJ1-1; D unclear. This CDR3 spans 12 amino acids. In germline, CDR1 is LNHDA, CDR2 SQIVND (reference sequence). V was pared by 4 bases and J by 8 bases, with 11 bases between. The chain's CDR3 is CASSSRRTEAFF. The CDR3 DNA reads as TGTGCCAGTAGTAGCCGACGGACCGAAGCTTTCTTT.

This clone was recorded a few times. The chain links TRBV21-1 to TRBJ2-1; no check of the table's D call, TRBD2, against the DNA was made. TRBV21-1 is a pseudogene segment. This CDR3 contains 16 residues. The DNA of the CDR3 is TGTGCCAGCAGCAGAAGACTAGCGGGACGGGACGGCGAGCAGTTCTTC. Translating it yields CASSRRLAGRDGEQFF.

This chain uses TRBV19 with TRBJ2-5; 9 bases fit TRBD1. Germline V gene data show CDR1 as LNHDA and CDR2 as SQIVND (reference sequence). CDR3 size: 16 residues. V lost 0 bases to trimming and J lost 5 bases; unmatched junction nucleotides: 7. The CDR3 DNA reads as TGTGCCAGTAGTATAGATCCACAGGGGGCGCGGGAGACCCAGTACTTC. The encoded protein is CASSIDPQGARETQYF.

The V and J genes are TRBV10-1 and TRBJ2-1; TRBD2 matches at 10 bases. Losses at the gene ends were 3 bases for V and 0 bases for J; bases not matched to a gene: 8. The CDR3 consists of 18 residues. Germline V gene data show CDR1 as WNHNN and CDR2 as SYGVQD (reference sequence). The DNA for the CDR3 is TGCGCCAGCAGTGATGGTGAACTAGCGGGACCCTCCTACAATGAGCAGTTCTTC. Its translation: CASSDGELAGPSYNEQFF.

The rearrangement joins TRBV27 to TRBJ2-2; TRBD2 is a possible D gene (6 bases). The length of the CDR3 is 15 residues. Germline CDR1 reads MNHEY; CDR2 reads SMNVEV (reference sequence). V dropped 4 bases and J dropped 5 bases, with 14 bases sitting between them. The CDR3 sequence is CASSSPGVSTGELFF. In nucleotides, the CDR3 is TGTGCCAGCAGTTCACCGGGAGTTAGTACCGGGGAGCTGTTTTTT.

The chain carries TRBV27 and TRBJ2-7, with 10 bases aligning to TRBD2. V was clipped by 2 bases and J by 3 bases; unmatched bases: 4. This CDR3 contains 15 residues. CDR1 is MNHEY and CDR2 is SMNVEV in the germline V gene (reference sequence). CDR3 in amino acids: CASSLGASGSYEQYF. The CDR3 DNA sequence: TGTGCCAGCAGTTTAGGTGCTAGCGGGAGCTACGAGCAGTACTTC.

The V gene is TRBV29-1, the J gene TRBJ2-3; 7 bases agree with TRBD2. Germline V lookup: CDR1 SQVTM, CDR2 ANQGSEA. The ends lost 3 bases at V and 6 bases at J; junction bases unmatched: 3. The CDR3 is 12 amino acids. The CDR3 nucleotides are TGCAGCGTTGATAGGGGAGGGGATACGCAGTATTTT. Encoded protein: CSVDRGGDTQYF.

This chain uses TRBV28 with TRBJ1-1; the D is unclear. Germline V gene sequence: CDR1 MDHEN, CDR2 SYDVKM. Trimming left V 2 bases short and J 4 bases short, with 11 bases between. This CDR3 is built from 14 residues. CDR3 sequence: CASSLPGKGTEAFF. The CDR3 DNA sequence: TGTGCCAGCAGTTTACCGGGGAAAGGCACTGAAGCTTTCTTT.

This chain connects TRBV6-5 to TRBJ2-2; 9 nucleotides align to TRBD2. Unmatched junction bases numbered 2, after V lost 0 bases and J lost 3 bases. The CDR3 runs to 16 residues. Germline lookup yields CDR1 MNHEY and CDR2 SVGAGI. CDR3 loop: CASSYSGTSYTGELFF. Here the CDR3 DNA reads TGTGCCAGCAGTTACTCAGGGACTAGCTACACCGGGGAGCTGTTTTTT.

A remark on this clone: Germline is not matched at one junction end, which may reflect a read error. The chain has TRBV28 and TRBJ2-7; TRBD1 or TRBD2 may be the D gene (7 bases each). The CDR3 extends over 15 amino acids. Germline V lookup: CDR1 MDHEN, CDR2 SYDVKM. The CDR3 protein is CASSQGGVVSSEQYF. In nucleotides, the CDR3 is TGTGCCAGCTCCCAGGGGGGGGTGGTTTCCTCCGAGCAGTACTTC.

In its sample, this clone was seen once. The chain is built from TRBV7-8 and TRBJ2-1, with 16 bases that match TRBD2. The CDR3 is made up of 18 amino acids. CDR1 is SGHVS and CDR2 is FQNEAQ in the germline V gene. Trimming at V came to 5 bases and at J to 2 bases, leaving 6 bases not matched to a gene. The CDR3 DNA is TGTGCCAGCAGCCCGGGGACTAGCGGGAGGGCCCCCTACAATGAGCAGTTCTTC. Translation gives CASSPGTSGRAPYNEQFF.